This TCR beta chain was sequenced for a study of blood T cell repertoires in COVID-19. The wider study: The United States, Italy and Spain were the sources of the acute and convalescent COVID-19 samples. Sources were T cells, B-cell-depleted T cells, or PBMCs; the material itself was cDNA or gDNA.

Original processing notes: For nucleated cells, counts were estimated from reference gene primer amplification. Sequencing was performed with immunoSEQ multiplex PCR; in TCRdb, only in-frame clones are kept and a portion is missing. V and J calls and clone size come straight from that table; D and trimming were deduced from the DNA. The profile shows approximately 66,000 clones, about 88% of them singletons. The CDR3 is 15 amino acids. With V trimmed by 4 bases and J by 2 bases, 8 bases remained unmatched. Germline loops: CDR1 MNHEY, CDR2 SMNVEV (reference sequence). The genes are TRBV27 and TRBJ2-7; 7 nucleotides align to TRBD1. The sequenced sample consisted of peripheral blood. The TCR sequence derives from a woman aged 45-65 years with active or convalescent COVID-19. CDR3 sequence (DNA): TGTGCCAGCAGTTCCACAGGGGTGGGGACCTACGAGCAGTACTTC. Protein sequence: CASSSTGVGTYEQYF.